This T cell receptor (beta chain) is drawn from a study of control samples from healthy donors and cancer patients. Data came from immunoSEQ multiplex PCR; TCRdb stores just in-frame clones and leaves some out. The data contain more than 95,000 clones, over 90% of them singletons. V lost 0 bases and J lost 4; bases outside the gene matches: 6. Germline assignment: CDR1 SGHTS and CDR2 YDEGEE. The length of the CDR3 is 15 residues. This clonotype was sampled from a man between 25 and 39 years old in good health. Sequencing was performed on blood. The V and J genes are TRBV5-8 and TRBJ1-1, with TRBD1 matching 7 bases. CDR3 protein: CASSLVDREGTEAFF. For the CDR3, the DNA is TGTGCCAGCAGCTTGGTTGACAGGGAAGGCACTGAAGCTTTCTTT.